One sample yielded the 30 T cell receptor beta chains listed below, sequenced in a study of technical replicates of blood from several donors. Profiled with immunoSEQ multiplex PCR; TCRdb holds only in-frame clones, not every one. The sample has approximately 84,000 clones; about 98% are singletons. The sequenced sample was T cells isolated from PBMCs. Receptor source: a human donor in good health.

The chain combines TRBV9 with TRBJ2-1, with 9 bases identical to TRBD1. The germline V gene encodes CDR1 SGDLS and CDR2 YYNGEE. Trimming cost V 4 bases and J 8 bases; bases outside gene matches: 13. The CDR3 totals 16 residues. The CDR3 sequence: CASSQGGGQGWYEQFF. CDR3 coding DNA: TGTGCCAGCAGCCAGGGGGGGGGACAGGGTTGGTATGAGCAGTTCTTC.

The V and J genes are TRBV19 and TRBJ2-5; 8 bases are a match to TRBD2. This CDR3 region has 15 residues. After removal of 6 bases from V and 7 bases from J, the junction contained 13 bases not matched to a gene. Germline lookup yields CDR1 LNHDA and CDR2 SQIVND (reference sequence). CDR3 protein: CASSLLTGGLWTQYF. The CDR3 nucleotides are TGTGCCAGTAGCTTACTAACGGGGGGGCTCTGGACCCAGTACTTC.

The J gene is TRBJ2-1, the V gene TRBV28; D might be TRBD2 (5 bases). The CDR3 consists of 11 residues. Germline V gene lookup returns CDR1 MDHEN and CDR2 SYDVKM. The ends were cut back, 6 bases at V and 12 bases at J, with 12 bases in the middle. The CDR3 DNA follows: TGTGCCAGCAGGGGAGCGGAGCCGCAGTTCTTC. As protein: CASRGAEPQFF.

This CDR3 reads CASSLGGSSGGLQETQYF. In DNA form, the CDR3 reads TGTGCCAGCAGTTTGGGGGGGAGTTCGGGGGGACTACAAGAGACCCAGTACTTC. The V and J genes are TRBV28 and TRBJ2-5, with 7 bases aligning to TRBD2. Germline CDR1 is MDHEN and CDR2 is SYDVKM. The trim removed 3 bases at V and 2 bases at J, leaving 15 bases unmatched. The CDR3 consists of 18 residues.

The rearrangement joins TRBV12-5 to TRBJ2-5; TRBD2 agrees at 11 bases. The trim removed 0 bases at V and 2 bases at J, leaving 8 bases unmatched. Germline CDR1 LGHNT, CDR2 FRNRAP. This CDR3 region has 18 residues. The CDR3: CASGLVGLAGGEQETQYF. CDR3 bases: TGTGCTAGTGGTTTGGTGGGGCTAGCGGGAGGTGAACAAGAGACCCAGTACTTC.

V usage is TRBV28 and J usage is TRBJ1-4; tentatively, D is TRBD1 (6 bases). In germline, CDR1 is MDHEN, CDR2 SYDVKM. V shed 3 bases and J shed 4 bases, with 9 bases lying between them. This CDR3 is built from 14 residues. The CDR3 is CASSLGALNEKLFF. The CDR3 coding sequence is TGTGCCAGCAGTTTGGGGGCCCTTAATGAAAAACTGTTTTTT.

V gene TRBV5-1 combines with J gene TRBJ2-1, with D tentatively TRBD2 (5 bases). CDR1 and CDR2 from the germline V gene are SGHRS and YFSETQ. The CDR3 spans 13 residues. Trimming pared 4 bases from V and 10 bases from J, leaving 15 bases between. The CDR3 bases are TGCGCCAGCAGCGGCCAACCCTCGGGAGAGCAGTTCTTC. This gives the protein CASSGQPSGEQFF.

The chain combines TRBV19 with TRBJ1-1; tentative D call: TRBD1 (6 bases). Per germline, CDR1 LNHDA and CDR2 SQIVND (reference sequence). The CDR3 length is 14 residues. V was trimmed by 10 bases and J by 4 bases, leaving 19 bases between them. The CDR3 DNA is TGTGCCACCCTCGCCGGGGTAGGGGGCACTGAAGCTTTCTTT. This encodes CATLAGVGGTEAFF.

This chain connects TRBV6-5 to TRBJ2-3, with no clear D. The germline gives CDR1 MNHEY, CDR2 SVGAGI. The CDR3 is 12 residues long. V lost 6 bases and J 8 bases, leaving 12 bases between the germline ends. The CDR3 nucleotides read TGTGCCAGCAGAACGTCTCCGGGTACGCAGTATTTT. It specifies CASRTSPGTQYF.

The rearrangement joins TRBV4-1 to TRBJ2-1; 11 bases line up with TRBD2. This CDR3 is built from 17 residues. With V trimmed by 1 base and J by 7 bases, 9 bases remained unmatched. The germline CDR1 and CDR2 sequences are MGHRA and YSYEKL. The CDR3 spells CASSQARGLAVGNEQFF. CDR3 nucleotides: TGCGCCAGCAGCCAAGCCAGGGGACTAGCGGTTGGAAATGAGCAGTTCTTC.

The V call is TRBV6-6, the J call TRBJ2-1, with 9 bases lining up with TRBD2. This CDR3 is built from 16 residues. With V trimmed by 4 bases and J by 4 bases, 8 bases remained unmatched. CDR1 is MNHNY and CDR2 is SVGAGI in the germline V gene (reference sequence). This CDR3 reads CASSSSVAGDYNEQFF. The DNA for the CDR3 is TGTGCCAGCAGTTCGAGCGTAGCGGGAGATTACAATGAGCAGTTCTTC.

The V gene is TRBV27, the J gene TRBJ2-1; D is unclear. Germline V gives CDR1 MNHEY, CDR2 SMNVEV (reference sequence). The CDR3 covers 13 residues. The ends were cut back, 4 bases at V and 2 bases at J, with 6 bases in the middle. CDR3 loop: CASSSRAYNEQFF. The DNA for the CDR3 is TGTGCCAGCAGTTCACGAGCCTACAATGAGCAGTTCTTC.

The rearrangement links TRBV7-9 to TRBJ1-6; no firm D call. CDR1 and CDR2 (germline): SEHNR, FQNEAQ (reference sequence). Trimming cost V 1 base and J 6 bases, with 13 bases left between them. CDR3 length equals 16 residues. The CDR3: CASSLEGTATNSPLHF. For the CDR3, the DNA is TGTGCCAGCAGCTTAGAAGGAACAGCTACTAATTCACCCCTCCACTTT.

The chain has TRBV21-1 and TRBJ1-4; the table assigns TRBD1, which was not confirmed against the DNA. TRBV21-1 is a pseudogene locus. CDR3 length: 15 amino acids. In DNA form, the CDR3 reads TGTGCCAACTCCCTGGAGCAACAGGAAAATGAAAAACTGTTTTTT. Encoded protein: CANSLEQQENEKLFF.

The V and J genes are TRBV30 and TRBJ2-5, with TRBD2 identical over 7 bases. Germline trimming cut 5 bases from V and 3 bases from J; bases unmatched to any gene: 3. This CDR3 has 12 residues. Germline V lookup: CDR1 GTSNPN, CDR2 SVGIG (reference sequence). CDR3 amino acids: CAWCGGKETQYF. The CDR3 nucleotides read TGTGCCTGGTGCGGGGGAAAAGAGACCCAGTACTTC.

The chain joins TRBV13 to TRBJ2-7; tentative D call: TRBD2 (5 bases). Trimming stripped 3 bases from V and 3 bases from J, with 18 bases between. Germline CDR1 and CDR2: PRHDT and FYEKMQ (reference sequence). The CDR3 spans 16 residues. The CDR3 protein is CASSFGMGRGNYEQYF. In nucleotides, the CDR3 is TGTGCCAGCAGCTTTGGGATGGGTCGGGGAAACTACGAGCAGTACTTC.

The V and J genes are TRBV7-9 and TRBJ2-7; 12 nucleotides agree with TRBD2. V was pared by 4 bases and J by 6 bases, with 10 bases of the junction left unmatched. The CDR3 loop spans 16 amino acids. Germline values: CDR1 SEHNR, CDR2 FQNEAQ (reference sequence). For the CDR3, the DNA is TGTGCCAGCAGCTCCCTAGCGGGAGGGCCCTTGCGCGAGCAGTACTTC. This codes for CASSSLAGGPLREQYF.

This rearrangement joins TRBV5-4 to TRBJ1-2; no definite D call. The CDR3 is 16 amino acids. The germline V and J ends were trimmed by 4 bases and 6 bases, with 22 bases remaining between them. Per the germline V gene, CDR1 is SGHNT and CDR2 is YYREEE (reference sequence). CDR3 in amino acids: CASSTPRTSVPDGYTF. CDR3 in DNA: TGTGCCAGCAGCACGCCCCGTACGAGCGTGCCGGATGGCTACACCTTC.

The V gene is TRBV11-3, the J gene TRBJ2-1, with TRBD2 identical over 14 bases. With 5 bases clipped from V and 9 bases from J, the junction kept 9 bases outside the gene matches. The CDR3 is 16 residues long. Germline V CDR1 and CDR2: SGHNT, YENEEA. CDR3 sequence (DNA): TGTGCCAGCAGCGGTAGACTAGCGGGGGGGCTTGGTGAGCAGTTCTTC. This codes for CASSGRLAGGLGEQFF.

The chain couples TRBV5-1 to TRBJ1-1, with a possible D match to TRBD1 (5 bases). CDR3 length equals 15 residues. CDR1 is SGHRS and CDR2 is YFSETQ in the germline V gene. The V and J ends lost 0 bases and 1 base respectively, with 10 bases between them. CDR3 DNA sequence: TGCGCCAGCAGCTTGGGGGTCGGGGGGAACACTGAAGCTTTCTTT. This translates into CASSLGVGGNTEAFF.

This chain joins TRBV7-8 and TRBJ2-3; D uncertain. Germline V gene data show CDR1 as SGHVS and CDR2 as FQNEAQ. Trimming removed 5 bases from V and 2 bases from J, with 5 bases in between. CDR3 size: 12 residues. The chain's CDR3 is CASSVHTDTQYF. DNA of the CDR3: TGTGCCAGCAGCGTCCACACAGATACGCAGTATTTT.

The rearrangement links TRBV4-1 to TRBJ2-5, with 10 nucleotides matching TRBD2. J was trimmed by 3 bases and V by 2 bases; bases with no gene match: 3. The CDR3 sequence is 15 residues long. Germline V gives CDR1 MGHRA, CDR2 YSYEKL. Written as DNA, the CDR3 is TGCGCCAGCAGCCAATGGCTAGCGGGAGAAGAGACCCAGTACTTC. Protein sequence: CASSQWLAGEETQYF.

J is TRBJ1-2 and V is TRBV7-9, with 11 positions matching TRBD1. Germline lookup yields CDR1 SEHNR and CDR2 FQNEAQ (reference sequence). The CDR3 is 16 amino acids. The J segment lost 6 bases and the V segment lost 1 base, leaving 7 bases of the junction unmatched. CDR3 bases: TGTGCCAGCAGCTTAGTCTCCGGGACAGGGGGAAATGGCTACACCTTC. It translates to CASSLVSGTGGNGYTF.

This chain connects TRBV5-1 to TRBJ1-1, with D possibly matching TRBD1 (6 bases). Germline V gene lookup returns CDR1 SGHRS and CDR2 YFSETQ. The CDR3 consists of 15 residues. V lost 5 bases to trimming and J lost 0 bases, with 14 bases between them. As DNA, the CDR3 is TGCGCCAGCAGTATACCCAGGGACATGAACACTGAAGCTTTCTTT. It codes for CASSIPRDMNTEAFF.

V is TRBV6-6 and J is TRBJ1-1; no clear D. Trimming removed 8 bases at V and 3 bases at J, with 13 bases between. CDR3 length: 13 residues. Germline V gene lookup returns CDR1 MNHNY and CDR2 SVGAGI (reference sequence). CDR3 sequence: CASAVAVDTEAFF. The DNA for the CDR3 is TGTGCCAGCGCCGTAGCGGTGGACACTGAAGCTTTCTTT.

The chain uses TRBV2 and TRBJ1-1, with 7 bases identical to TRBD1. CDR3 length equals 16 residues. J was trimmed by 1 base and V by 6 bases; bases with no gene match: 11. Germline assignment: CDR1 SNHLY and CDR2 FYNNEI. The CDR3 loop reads CASRGIDRAANTEAFF. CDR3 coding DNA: TGTGCCAGCAGGGGGATCGACAGGGCGGCGAACACTGAAGCTTTCTTT.

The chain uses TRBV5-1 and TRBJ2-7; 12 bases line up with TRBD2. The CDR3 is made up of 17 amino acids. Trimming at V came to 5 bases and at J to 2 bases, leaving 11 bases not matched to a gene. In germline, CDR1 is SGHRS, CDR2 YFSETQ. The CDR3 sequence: CASRGDGLAGNTYEQYF. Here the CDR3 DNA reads TGCGCCAGCAGAGGGGACGGACTAGCGGGAAATACCTACGAGCAGTACTTC.

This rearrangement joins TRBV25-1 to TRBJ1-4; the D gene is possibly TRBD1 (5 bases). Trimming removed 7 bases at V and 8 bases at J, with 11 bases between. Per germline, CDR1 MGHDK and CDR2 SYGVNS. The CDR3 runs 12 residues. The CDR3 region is CASTGLGEKLFF. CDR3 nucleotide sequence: TGTGCCAGCACGGGACTCGGGGAAAAACTGTTTTTT.

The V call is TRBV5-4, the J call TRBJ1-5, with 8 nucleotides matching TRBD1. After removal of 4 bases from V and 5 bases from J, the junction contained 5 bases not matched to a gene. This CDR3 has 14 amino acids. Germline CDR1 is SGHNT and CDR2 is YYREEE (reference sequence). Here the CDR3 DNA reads TGTGCCAGCAGCATTACAGGGGGGGATCAGCCCCAGCATTTT. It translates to CASSITGGDQPQHF.

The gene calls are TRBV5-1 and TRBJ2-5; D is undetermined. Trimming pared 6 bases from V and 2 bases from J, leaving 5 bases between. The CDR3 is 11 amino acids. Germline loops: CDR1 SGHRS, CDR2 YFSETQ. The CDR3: CASKQQETQYF. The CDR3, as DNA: TGCGCCAGCAAACAGCAAGAGACCCAGTACTTC.